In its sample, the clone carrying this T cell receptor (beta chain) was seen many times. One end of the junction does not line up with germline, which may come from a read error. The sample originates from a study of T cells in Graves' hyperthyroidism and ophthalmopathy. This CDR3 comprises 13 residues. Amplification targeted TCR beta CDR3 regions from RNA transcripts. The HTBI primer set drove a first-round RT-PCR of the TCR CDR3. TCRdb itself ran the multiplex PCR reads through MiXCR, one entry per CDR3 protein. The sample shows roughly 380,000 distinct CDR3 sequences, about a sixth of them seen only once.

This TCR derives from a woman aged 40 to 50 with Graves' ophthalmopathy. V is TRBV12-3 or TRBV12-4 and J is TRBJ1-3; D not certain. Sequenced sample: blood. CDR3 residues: CVSSRGSGNTIYF. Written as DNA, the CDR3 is TGTGTCAGCAGTCGGGGCTCTGGAAACACCATATATTTT.